These T cell receptor beta chains were read from a single sample in a study of blood T cell repertoires in COVID-19. This table comes from immunoSEQ multiplex PCR, and its TCRdb copy is limited to in-frame clones, with some not included. The sample has around 250,000 clones, around 88% seen once. Sequenced sample: peripheral blood. The receptors derive from a man older than 75 with acute or convalescent COVID-19. Both conserved end residues are part of each CDR3. A D gene is named only where the DNA matches it firmly. Clone size is not always given. Where it is, it says once, few, many or a class for expanded clones.

abundance,j_gene,d_gene,v_gene,CDR3aa,CDR3nt
NA,TRBJ2-5,TRBD2,TRBV5-4,CAAGGQETQYF,TGTGCCGCGGGGGGGCAAGAGACCCAGTACTTC
NA,TRBJ2-7,NA,TRBV9,CASSPPDIYEQYF,TGTGCCAGCAGCCCCCCGGACATCTACGAGCAGTACTTC
NA,TRBJ2-2,TRBD1,TRBV29-1,CSVGPGTAGGELFF,TGCAGCGTTGGCCCGGGGACAGCCGGCGGGGAGCTGTTTTTT
NA,TRBJ1-3,TRBD1,TRBV5-4,CASSPRTGGFGNTIYF,TGTGCCAGCAGCCCGCGGACAGGAGGATTTGGAAACACCATATATTTT
NA,TRBJ1-6,NA,TRBV19,CASKAPGGSPLHF,TGTGCCAGTAAGGCCCCCGGAGGTTCACCCCTCCACTTT
NA,TRBJ1-1,NA,TRBV29-1,CSGYILNTEAFF,TGCAGCGGCTATATCTTGAACACTGAAGCTTTCTTT
NA,TRBJ1-3,TRBD1,TRBV6-5,CATGFGQGSGNTIYF,TGTGCCACCGGATTCGGACAGGGATCTGGAAACACCATATATTTT
NA,TRBJ1-1,TRBD1,TRBV7-9,CASSLTGLAEAFF,TGTGCCAGCAGCTTGACAGGGTTGGCTGAAGCTTTCTTT
once,TRBJ1-1,TRBD1,TRBV19,CASSTGGRTEAFF,TGTGCCAGTAGTACAGGGGGCCGCACTGAAGCTTTCTTT
few,TRBJ1-3,NA,TRBV13,CASSLTSDGNTIYF,TGTGCCAGCAGCTTGACATCCGATGGAAACACCATATATTTT
once,TRBJ2-7,NA,TRBV24-1,CATSDSRLDYEQYF,TGTGCCACCAGTGACTCGAGACTTGACTACGAGCAGTACTTC
NA,TRBJ2-2,NA,TRBV9,CASSVVSGPNTGELFF,TGTGCCAGCAGCGTAGTTTCAGGCCCGAACACCGGGGAGCTGTTTTTT
NA,TRBJ2-7,NA,TRBV28,CASGGQPNSYEQYF,TGTGCCAGCGGCGGACAGCCAAACTCCTACGAGCAGTACTTC
NA,TRBJ1-4,TRBD1,TRBV19,CASRPGQGWEKLFF,TGTGCCAGTAGGCCGGGACAGGGGTGGGAAAAACTGTTTTTT
NA,TRBJ2-1,NA,TRBV6-2/TRBV6-3,CASSYDSRRSYNEQFF,TGTGCCAGCAGTTACGACTCCCGGCGGTCCTACAATGAGCAGTTCTTC
NA,TRBJ1-1,NA,TRBV15,CATSPGQLNTEAFF,TGTGCCACCAGCCCAGGACAGCTGAACACTGAAGCTTTCTTT
NA,TRBJ2-7,NA,TRBV7-9,CASSIQGYEQYF,TGTGCCAGCAGCATTCAGGGCTACGAGCAGTACTTC
NA,TRBJ1-3,NA,TRBV7-2,CASSKVGGGPGNTIYF,TGTGCCAGCAGCAAGGTTGGCGGGGGCCCTGGAAACACCATATATTTT
NA,TRBJ2-1,TRBD2,TRBV5-1,CASSSRLAGGYNEQFF,TGCGCCAGCAGCTCTCGACTAGCGGGGGGGTACAATGAGCAGTTCTTC
NA,TRBJ1-1,NA,TRBV19,CASLMRGNTEAFF,TGTGCCAGCCTAATGCGGGGGAACACTGAAGCTTTCTTT
NA,TRBJ1-2,NA,TRBV6-1,CASSEANTGFLGYTF,TGTGCCAGCAGTGAAGCGAACACGGGGTTTCTGGGCTACACCTTC
NA,TRBJ2-5,TRBD1,TRBV6-6,CASSGTARQETQYF,TGTGCCAGCAGTGGGACAGCTCGTCAAGAGACCCAGTACTTC